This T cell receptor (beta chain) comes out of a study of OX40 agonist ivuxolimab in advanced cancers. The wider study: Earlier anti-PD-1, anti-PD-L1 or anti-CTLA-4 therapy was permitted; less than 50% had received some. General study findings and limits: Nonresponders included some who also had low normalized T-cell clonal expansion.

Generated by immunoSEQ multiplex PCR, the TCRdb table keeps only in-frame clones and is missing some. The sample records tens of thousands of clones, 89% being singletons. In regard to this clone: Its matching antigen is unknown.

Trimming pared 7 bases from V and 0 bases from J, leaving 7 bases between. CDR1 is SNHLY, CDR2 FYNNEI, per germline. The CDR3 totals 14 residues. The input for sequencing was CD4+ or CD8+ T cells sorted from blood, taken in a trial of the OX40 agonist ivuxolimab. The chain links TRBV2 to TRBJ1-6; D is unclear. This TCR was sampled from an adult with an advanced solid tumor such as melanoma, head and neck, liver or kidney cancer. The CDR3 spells CASTPSSYNSPLHF. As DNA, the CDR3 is TGTGCCAGCACTCCGAGCTCCTATAATTCACCCCTCCACTTT.